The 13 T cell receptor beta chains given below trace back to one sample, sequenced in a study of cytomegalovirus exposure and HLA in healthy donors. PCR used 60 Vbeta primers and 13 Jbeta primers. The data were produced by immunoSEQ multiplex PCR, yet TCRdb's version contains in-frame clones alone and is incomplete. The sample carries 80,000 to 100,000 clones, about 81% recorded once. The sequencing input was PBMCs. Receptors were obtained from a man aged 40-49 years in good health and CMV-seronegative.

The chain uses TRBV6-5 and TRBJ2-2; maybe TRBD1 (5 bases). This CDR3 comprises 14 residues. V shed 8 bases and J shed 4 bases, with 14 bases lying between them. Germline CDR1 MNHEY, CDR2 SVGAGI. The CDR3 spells CASALQDRTGELFF. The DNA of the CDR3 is TGTGCCAGCGCTTTACAGGATCGCACCGGGGAGCTGTTTTTT.

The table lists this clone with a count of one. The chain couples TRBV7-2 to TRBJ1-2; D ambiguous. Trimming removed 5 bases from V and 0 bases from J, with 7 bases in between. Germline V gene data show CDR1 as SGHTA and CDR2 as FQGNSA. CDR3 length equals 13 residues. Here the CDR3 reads CASSPEANYGYTF. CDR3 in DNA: TGTGCCAGCAGCCCGGAGGCTAACTATGGCTACACCTTC.

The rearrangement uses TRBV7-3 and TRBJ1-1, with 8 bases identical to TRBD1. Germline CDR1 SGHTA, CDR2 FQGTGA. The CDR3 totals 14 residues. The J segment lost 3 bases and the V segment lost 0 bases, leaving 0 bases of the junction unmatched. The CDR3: CASSLTQGDTEAFF. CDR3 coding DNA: TGTGCCAGCAGCTTAACACAGGGGGACACTGAAGCTTTCTTT.

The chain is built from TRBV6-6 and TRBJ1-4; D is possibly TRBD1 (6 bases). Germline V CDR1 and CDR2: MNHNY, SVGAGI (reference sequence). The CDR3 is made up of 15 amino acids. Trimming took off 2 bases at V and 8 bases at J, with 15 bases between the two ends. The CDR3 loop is CASSYATGGGEKLFF. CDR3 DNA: TGTGCCAGCAGTTACGCGACAGGTGGCGGAGAAAAACTGTTTTTT.

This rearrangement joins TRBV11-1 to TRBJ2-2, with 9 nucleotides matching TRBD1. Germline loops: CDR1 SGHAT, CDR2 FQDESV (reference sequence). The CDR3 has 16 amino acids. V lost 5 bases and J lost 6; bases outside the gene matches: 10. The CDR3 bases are TGTGCCAGCAGCCTCTACCGGGACAGGGTTTCCGGGGAGCTGTTTTTT. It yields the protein CASSLYRDRVSGELFF.

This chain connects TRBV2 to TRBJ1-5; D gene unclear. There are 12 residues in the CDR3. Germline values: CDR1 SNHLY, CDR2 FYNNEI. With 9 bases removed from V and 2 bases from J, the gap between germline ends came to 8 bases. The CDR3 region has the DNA TGTGCCAGTCGGTCCGGCAATCAGCCCCAGCATTTT. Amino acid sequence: CASRSGNQPQHF.

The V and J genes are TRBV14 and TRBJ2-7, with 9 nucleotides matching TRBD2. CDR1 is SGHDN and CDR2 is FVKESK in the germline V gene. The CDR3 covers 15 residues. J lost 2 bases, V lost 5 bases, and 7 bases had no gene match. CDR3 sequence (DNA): TGTGCCAGCAGCTCTCGCGCGGGGGGGCCCTACGAGCAGTACTTC. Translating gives CASSSRAGGPYEQYF.

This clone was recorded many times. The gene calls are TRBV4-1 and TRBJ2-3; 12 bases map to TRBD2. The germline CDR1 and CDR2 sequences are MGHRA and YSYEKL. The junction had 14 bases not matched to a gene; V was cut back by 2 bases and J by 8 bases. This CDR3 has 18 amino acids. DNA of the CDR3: TGCGCCAGCAGCCAATCCCTAACGACTAGCGGGGGTTTCGGTACGCAGTATTTT. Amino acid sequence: CASSQSLTTSGGFGTQYF.

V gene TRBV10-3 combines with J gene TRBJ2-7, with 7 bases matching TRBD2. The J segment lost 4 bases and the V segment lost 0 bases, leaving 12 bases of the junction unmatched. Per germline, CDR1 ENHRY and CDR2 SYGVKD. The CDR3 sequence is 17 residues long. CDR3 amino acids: CAISESFGLADRYEQYF. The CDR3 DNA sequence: TGTGCCATCAGTGAGTCGTTTGGGCTAGCGGATCGTTACGAGCAGTACTTC.

This chain's CDR3 is CASSPGTGNTEAFF. CDR3 in DNA: TGTGCCAGCTCACCCGGGACAGGGAACACTGAAGCTTTCTTT. The genes are TRBV18 and TRBJ1-1; 8 bases are a match to TRBD1. Trimming cost V 3 bases and J 1 base; bases outside gene matches: 1. CDR1 and CDR2 from the germline V gene are KGHSH and LQKENI. CDR3 length equals 14 residues.

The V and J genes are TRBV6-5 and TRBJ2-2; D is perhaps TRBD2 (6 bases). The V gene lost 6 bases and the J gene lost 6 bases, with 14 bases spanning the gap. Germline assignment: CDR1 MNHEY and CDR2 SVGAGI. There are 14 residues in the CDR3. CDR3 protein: CASSLTGLSGELFF. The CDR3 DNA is TGTGCCAGCAGCCTGACGGGACTTTCCGGGGAGCTGTTTTTT.

DNA for the CDR3: TGTGCCAGCAGTGACTCGTTAGGGAGTGGCGAGCTGTTTTTT. Encoded protein: CASSDSLGSGELFF. The chain is built from TRBV6-4 and TRBJ2-2; possible D gene TRBD2, 5 bases. Trimming removed 0 bases from V and 11 bases from J, with 13 bases in between. The CDR3 has 14 residues. Germline CDR1 MRHNA, CDR2 SNTAGT.

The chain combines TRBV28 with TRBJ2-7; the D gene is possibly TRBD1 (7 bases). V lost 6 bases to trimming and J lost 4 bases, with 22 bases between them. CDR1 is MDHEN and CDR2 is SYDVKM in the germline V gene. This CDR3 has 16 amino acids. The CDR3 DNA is TGTGCCAGCAGCCCTCGCGGCGGGACAGAAGAGTACGAGCAGTACTTC. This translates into CASSPRGGTEEYEQYF.